This TCR beta chain stems from a study of vaccination and CD4 T cells after COVID-19. This clonotype was recorded only once. Its target is not known. The treatment denotes: approximately nine-day PBMC culture with coronavirus spike peptide pools or control peptides (ViraFEST assay). The Oncomine TCR Beta short-read assay was applied to DNA of cultured CD4+ T cells. TCRdb reprocessed the PCR reads with MiXCR, giving one entry per CDR3 protein. The sample consists of about 19,000 distinct CDR3 sequences, about two thirds of them appearing once. The CDR3 contains 16 residues. Germline-derived CDR1 and CDR2 are LNHDA and SQIVND (reference sequence). V was pared by 3 bases and J by 1 base, with 13 bases between.

The chain carries TRBV19 and TRBJ2-4; D not resolved. Material for sequencing was CD4+ T cells from blood, cultured in vitro. The receptor's source is a human donor who had recovered from COVID-19. The CDR3 loop is CASSILTPTAKNIQYF. The CDR3 DNA follows: TGTGCCAGTAGTATCCTCACACCTACGGCCAAAAACATTCAGTACTTC. Variable domain in full (rest from reference TRBV19 and TRBJ2-4): DGGITQSPKYLFRKEGQNVTLSCEQNLNHDAMYWYRQDPGQGLRLIYYSQIVNDFQKGDIAEGYSVSREKKESFPLTVTSAQKNPTAFYLCASSILTPTAKNIQYFGAGTRLSVL.